What follows describes a single T cell receptor beta chain. Its target antigen remains unknown. One base away there is no much larger clone; base qualities are not given. Library prep was done by the immunoSEQ multiplex PCR assay. TCRdb limited this immuneACCESS table to in-frame rearrangements with V and J called. A share of clones is missing; checked studies link under half to unresolved V genes, and the rest is unexplained. Across this sample there are fewer than 85,000 clones, with 92% seen only once. Of the sample, 2.8% falls within the top ten clones. This sample is drawn from a study of T cell changes during pregnancy in multiple sclerosis (dated by TCRdb to the late 2010s). About the study as a whole: The study looked at changes in the T cell repertoire across pregnancy in women with multiple sclerosis.

The junction shows trimming of 4 bases on V and 6 bases on J, plus 11 bases between the germline ends. The CDR3 starts with the cysteine, ends with the phenylalanine, and has 14 residues. The only DNA kept is the CDR3, 42 bases in frame from the first base. CDR1 is given as SGHRS and CDR2 as YFSETQ, both from the germline V gene. Here the chain combines TRBV5-1 and TRBJ1-6; TRBD1 could be the D gene, as 5 bases match. The TCR was taken from a female donor in good health, enrolled as a control in a pregnancy study. The sequences come from peripheral blood, collected in the third trimester of pregnancy. The bases are TGCGCCAGCAGCAACGGGACTCTTAATTCACCCCTCCACTTT. It codes for CASSNGTLNSPLHF. The entire variable domain, with the stretches around the CDR3 drawn from the reference TRBV5-1 and TRBJ1-6 proteins, is KAGVTQTPRYLIKTRGQQVTLSCSPISGHRSVSWYQQTPGQGLQFLFEYFSETQRNKGNFPGRFSGRQFSNSRSEMNVSTLELGDSALYLCASSNGTLNSPLHFGNGTRLTVT.